The 28 T cell receptor beta chains below come from one sample, sequenced in a study of blood T cell repertoires in COVID-19. Measured with immunoSEQ multiplex PCR; TCRdb has only the in-frame clones, and not every one. The sample lists some 340,000 clones, approximately 91% occurring once. Sequencing was performed on PBMCs or T cells enriched from blood (not recorded which). The receptors derive from a woman younger than 45 who had been exposed to COVID-19.

The chain has TRBV5-6 and TRBJ1-6; D not certain. Trimming cost V 2 bases and J 0 bases, with 18 bases left between them. CDR1 is SGHDT and CDR2 is YYEEEE in the germline V gene. This CDR3 has 19 amino acids. The CDR3 region is CASSFIGVRYSSYNSPLHF. CDR3 DNA: TGTGCCAGCAGCTTCATCGGGGTCCGCTACAGCTCCTATAATTCACCCCTCCACTTT.

Notes on this clone: Other nucleotide sequences in the sample specify the same CDR3. The chain joins TRBV7-9 to TRBJ1-1, with D perhaps matching TRBD1 (6 bases). Trimming removed 4 bases at V and 0 bases at J, with 12 bases between. Germline assignment: CDR1 SEHNR and CDR2 FQNEAQ (reference sequence). The CDR3 contains 15 residues. CDR3 sequence (DNA): TGTGCCAGCAGCTCCCGCACAGGGTTGAACACTGAAGCTTTCTTT. Translation: CASSSRTGLNTEAFF.

This chain connects TRBV6-6 to TRBJ1-2, with 7 bases aligning to TRBD1. The CDR3 loop spans 15 amino acids. CDR1 MNHNY and CDR2 SVGAGI come from the germline V gene (reference sequence). V was clipped by 6 bases and J by 6 bases; unmatched bases: 13. The CDR3 nucleotides are TGTGCCAGCAGCAAGCTAATCGGGACAGTTGATGGCTACACCTTC. Translation: CASSKLIGTVDGYTF.

The rearrangement uses TRBV11-3 and TRBJ1-1; D call uncertain. Germline values: CDR1 SGHNT, CDR2 YENEEA. V lost 5 bases to trimming and J lost 1 base, with 11 bases between them. CDR3 length equals 14 residues. CDR3 DNA sequence: TGTGCCAGCAGCCCACGCGGCCCGAACACTGAAGCTTTCTTT. Translated, it gives CASSPRGPNTEAFF.

The chain couples TRBV11-2 to TRBJ1-2; tentative D call: TRBD1 (5 bases). CDR1 and CDR2 from the germline V gene are SGHAT and FQNNGV. The germline V and J ends were trimmed by 3 bases and 8 bases, with 16 bases remaining between them. CDR3 size: 14 residues. The CDR3 sequence is CASSFERGGAGYTF. CDR3 nucleotides: TGTGCCAGCAGCTTCGAAAGGGGCGGAGCGGGCTACACCTTC.

This chain connects TRBV4-1 to TRBJ1-4; D is undetermined. V lost 5 bases and J 8 bases, leaving 9 bases between the germline ends. This CDR3 is built from 12 residues. Per the germline V gene, CDR1 is MGHRA and CDR2 is YSYEKL. CDR3 DNA sequence: TGCGCCAGCAGCTTAATTTTCGAAAAACTGTTTTTT. It encodes CASSLIFEKLFF.

The genes are TRBV19 and TRBJ2-3; possibly TRBD1 for D (6 bases). This CDR3 contains 14 residues. V was shortened by 5 bases and J by 1 base, with 10 bases between the two germline ends. CDR1 LNHDA and CDR2 SQIVND come from the germline V gene (reference sequence). In nucleotides, the CDR3 is TGTGCCAGTAGTCTCTCAGGGGGCACAGATACGCAGTATTTT. This sequence encodes CASSLSGGTDTQYF.

A few counts support this clone. The rearrangement links TRBV30 to TRBJ2-2; the D is unclear. The germline V gene has CDR1 GTSNPN and CDR2 SVGIG (reference sequence). The CDR3 loop spans 11 amino acids. With 1 base removed from V and 8 bases from J, the gap between germline ends came to 5 bases. CDR3 protein: CAWSAGGELFF. CDR3 DNA sequence: TGTGCCTGGAGTGCCGGGGGGGAGCTGTTTTTT.

This rearrangement joins TRBV19 to TRBJ2-2, with unresolved D. V dropped 5 bases and J dropped 2 bases, with 9 bases sitting between them. Germline-derived CDR1 and CDR2 are LNHDA and SQIVND (reference sequence). The CDR3 is 14 residues long. CDR3 region: CASSPSLNTGELFF. For the CDR3, the DNA is TGTGCCAGTAGTCCAAGCCTAAACACCGGGGAGCTGTTTTTT.

The chain combines TRBV5-6 with TRBJ1-1, with D perhaps TRBD1 (5 bases). Trimming removed 1 base from V and 4 bases from J, with 8 bases in between. This CDR3 has 13 amino acids. Looked up from germline, CDR1 is SGHDT and CDR2 is YYEEEE. The CDR3 coding sequence is TGTGCCAGCAGCTTGTGGCAGGGCACTGAAGCTTTCTTT. Protein sequence: CASSLWQGTEAFF.

The count of this clone is one. The identical CDR3 is also encoded by other nucleotide sequences in the sample. The genes are TRBV6-5 and TRBJ1-5; 11 bases line up with TRBD1. V gave up 0 bases and J gave up 6 bases; unmatched junction bases: 1. Germline CDR1 MNHEY, CDR2 SVGAGI. The CDR3 is 15 residues long. The CDR3 coding sequence is TGTGCCAGCAGTTACTCGGGGACAGGGGGTCAGCCCCAGCATTTT. The encoded protein is CASSYSGTGGQPQHF.

This chain connects TRBV27 to TRBJ1-3; D may be TRBD1 (5 bases). Trimming stripped 10 bases from V and 3 bases from J, with 10 bases between. CDR1 and CDR2 from the germline V gene are MNHEY and SMNVEV (reference sequence). The CDR3 has 12 residues. The CDR3: CATRDYGNTIYF. Here the CDR3 DNA reads TGTGCCACCCGGGACTATGGAAACACCATATATTTT.

The chain carries TRBV19 and TRBJ1-1, with a tentative D call TRBD1 (5 bases). The CDR3 covers 15 residues. V was trimmed by 0 bases and J by 3 bases, leaving 11 bases between them. Germline V lookup: CDR1 LNHDA, CDR2 SQIVND (reference sequence). CDR3 sequence: CASSIDPRRDTEAFF. In DNA form, the CDR3 reads TGTGCCAGTAGTATAGATCCACGCAGGGACACTGAAGCTTTCTTT.

The genes are TRBV2 and TRBJ1-4; no definite D call. Germline V gene data show CDR1 as SNHLY and CDR2 as FYNNEI. CDR3 size: 12 residues. Between the trimmed V and J ends, which lost 6 bases and 7 bases, there was a span of 9 bases. The CDR3 nucleotides are TGTGCCAGCAGCCCGGGAGGTGAAAAACTGTTTTTT. Its protein product is CASSPGGEKLFF.

The chain employs TRBV5-4 and TRBJ2-5; TRBD2 aligns across 8 bases. This CDR3 region has 17 residues. V was pared by 3 bases and J by 1 base, with 11 bases of the junction left unmatched. Germline V gives CDR1 SGHNT, CDR2 YYREEE (reference sequence). CDR3 protein: CASSSGGSGGVQETQYF. CDR3 nucleotides: TGTGCCAGCAGCTCCGGCGGGAGCGGGGGAGTCCAAGAGACCCAGTACTTC. The full variable domain, rest sourced from reference TRBV5-4 and TRBJ2-5, is ETGVTQSPTHLIKTRGQQVTLRCSSQSGHNTVSWYQQALGQGPQFIFQYYREEENGRGNFPPRFSGLQFPNYSSELNVNALELDDSALYLCASSSGGSGGVQETQYFGPGTRLLVL.

The chain employs TRBV2 and TRBJ1-5; D is perhaps TRBD1 (6 bases). This CDR3 is built from 17 residues. Trimming left V 5 bases short and J 2 bases short, with 19 bases between. CDR1 SNHLY and CDR2 FYNNEI come from the germline V gene. For the CDR3, the DNA is TGTGCCAGCAGTTTCGCCTCAGGGGCTTGGGGCAATCAGCCCCAGCATTTT. Encoded protein: CASSFASGAWGNQPQHF.

The CDR3 sequence: CASRLGNTIYF. CDR3 bases: TGCGCCAGCAGACTCGGAAACACCATATATTTT. The V gene is TRBV4-1, the J gene TRBJ1-3; D call uncertain. Germline CDR1 reads MGHRA; CDR2 reads YSYEKL. The V gene lost 6 bases and the J gene lost 4 bases, with 4 bases spanning the gap. This CDR3 spans 11 amino acids.

V gene TRBV5-4 combines with J gene TRBJ2-1; the match to TRBD1 covers 10 bases. The CDR3 covers 15 residues. Germline lookup yields CDR1 SGHNT and CDR2 YYREEE (reference sequence). J was trimmed by 8 bases and V by 2 bases; bases with no gene match: 7. CDR3 sequence (DNA): TGTGCCAGCAGCTTCCGGGACAGGGGCCGCGATGAGCAGTTCTTC. Its translation: CASSFRDRGRDEQFF.

The chain links TRBV29-1 to TRBJ1-2, with D perhaps TRBD1 (5 bases). V was pared by 4 bases and J by 0 bases, with 9 bases between. The germline gives CDR1 SQVTM, CDR2 ANQGSEA. The CDR3 is 13 amino acids. The CDR3 DNA is TGCAGCGTTGCCAGGGAAACTAACTATGGCTACACCTTC. This translates into CSVARETNYGYTF.

The J gene is TRBJ2-3, the V gene TRBV24-1, with a weak D call TRBD2 (6 bases). The germline CDR1 and CDR2 sequences are KGHDR and SFDVKD. The CDR3 totals 15 residues. Trimming removed 5 bases from V and 2 bases from J, with 13 bases in between. The CDR3 region has the DNA TGTGCCACCAGTGCCTGGGACTTCTACACAGATACGCAGTATTTT. Residues: CATSAWDFYTDTQYF.

The chain recombines TRBV5-1 with TRBJ2-7; 7 nucleotides line up with TRBD2. V was pared by 6 bases and J by 2 bases, with 8 bases of the junction left unmatched. Per germline, CDR1 SGHRS and CDR2 YFSETQ. CDR3 length equals 14 residues. In DNA, the CDR3 is TGCGCCAGCACCCCGGGAGGAGCTCCCTACGAGCAGTACTTC. It encodes CASTPGGAPYEQYF.

This chain uses TRBV29-1 with TRBJ1-1; the D is unclear. The CDR3 consists of 13 residues. Germline V gene lookup returns CDR1 SQVTM and CDR2 ANQGSEA. Trimming shortened V by 4 bases and J by 4 bases, and 13 bases separated the two germline ends. CDR3 in DNA: TGCAGCGTTGCACGGGGTAGTGGCACTGAAGCTTTCTTT. Protein product: CSVARGSGTEAFF.

This chain joins TRBV5-1 and TRBJ1-1; the D gene is possibly TRBD1 (5 bases). There are 14 residues in the CDR3. V was clipped by 6 bases and J by 0 bases, with 12 bases between them. Germline V gene data show CDR1 as SGHRS and CDR2 as YFSETQ. The CDR3 loop is CASKAGRMNTEAFF. DNA for the CDR3: TGCGCCAGCAAGGCAGGGCGAATGAACACTGAAGCTTTCTTT.

The chain links TRBV4-2 to TRBJ2-2, with D maybe TRBD1 (6 bases). Deletions cut 1 base from V and 0 bases from J, with 9 bases between. The germline V gene has CDR1 LGHNA and CDR2 YNFKEQ. This CDR3 is 16 amino acids long. CDR3 sequence (DNA): TGTGCCAGCAGCCAAGCGGACAGAGCGAACACCGGGGAGCTGTTTTTT. Translation: CASSQADRANTGELFF.

J is TRBJ1-6 and V is TRBV9, with D tentatively TRBD1 (6 bases). V gave up 0 bases and J gave up 11 bases, with 18 bases separating them. The CDR3 covers 16 residues. The germline V gene encodes CDR1 SGDLS and CDR2 YYNGEE. In DNA form, the CDR3 reads TGTGCCAGCAGCGTAGACATGGGACAAAAGGAGGCACCCCTCCACTTT. This encodes CASSVDMGQKEAPLHF. The whole variable domain, remainder taken from reference TRBV9 and TRBJ1-6, is DSGVTQTPKHLITATGQRVTLRCSPRSGDLSVYWYQQSLDQGLQFLIQYYNGEERAKGNILERFSAQQFPDLHSELNLSSLELGDSALYFCASSVDMGQKEAPLHFGNGTRLTVT.

This clone has a handful of counts. The chain joins TRBV6-5 to TRBJ1-2, with D maybe TRBD1 (5 bases). The V gene lost 0 bases and the J gene lost 4 bases, with 12 bases spanning the gap. CDR1 and CDR2 from the germline V gene are MNHEY and SVGAGI. CDR3 length: 15 amino acids. Written as DNA, the CDR3 is TGTGCCAGCAGTTACTCCTGGGAAACAGGCTATGGCTACACCTTC. Protein: CASSYSWETGYGYTF.

This clone appeared once. The chain's CDR3 is CASSLGSPFYNEQFF. The CDR3 coding sequence is TGTGCCAGCAGCTTAGGTAGCCCCTTTTACAATGAGCAGTTCTTC. The gene calls are TRBV7-6 and TRBJ2-1; D is unresolved. CDR3 length: 15 residues. V was pared by 1 base and J by 4 bases, with 11 bases between. The germline V gene encodes CDR1 SGHVS and CDR2 FNYEAQ.

The gene calls are TRBV11-2 and TRBJ2-5, with D perhaps matching TRBD1 (6 bases). With 1 base removed from V and 1 base from J, the gap between germline ends came to 16 bases. The CDR3 spans 17 residues. The germline gives CDR1 SGHAT, CDR2 FQNNGV. CDR3 sequence reads: CASSLAHGGSFQETQYF. The CDR3 DNA follows: TGTGCCAGCAGCTTAGCACATGGGGGCTCCTTCCAAGAGACCCAGTACTTC. Drawing the rest from reference TRBV11-2 and TRBJ2-5, the complete variable domain is EAGVAQSPRYKIIEKRQSVAFWCNPISGHATLYWYQQILGQGPKLLIQFQNNGVVDDSQLPKDRFSAERLKGVDSTLKIQPAKLEDSAVYLCASSLAHGGSFQETQYFGPGTRLLVL.